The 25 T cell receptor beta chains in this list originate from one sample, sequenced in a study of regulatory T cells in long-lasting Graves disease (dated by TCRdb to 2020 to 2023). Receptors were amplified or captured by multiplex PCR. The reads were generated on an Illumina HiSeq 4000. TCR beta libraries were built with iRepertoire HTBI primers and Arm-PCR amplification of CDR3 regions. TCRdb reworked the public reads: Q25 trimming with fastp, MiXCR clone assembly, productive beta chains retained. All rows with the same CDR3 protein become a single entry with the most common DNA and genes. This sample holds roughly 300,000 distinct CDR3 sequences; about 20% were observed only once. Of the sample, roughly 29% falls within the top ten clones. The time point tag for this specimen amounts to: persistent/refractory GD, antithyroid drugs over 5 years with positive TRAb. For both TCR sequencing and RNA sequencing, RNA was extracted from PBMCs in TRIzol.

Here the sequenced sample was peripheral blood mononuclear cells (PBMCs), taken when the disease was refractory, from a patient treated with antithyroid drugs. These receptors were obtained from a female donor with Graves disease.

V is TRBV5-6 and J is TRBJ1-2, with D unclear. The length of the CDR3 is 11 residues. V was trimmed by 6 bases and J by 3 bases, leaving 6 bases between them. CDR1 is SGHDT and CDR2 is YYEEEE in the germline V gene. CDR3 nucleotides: TGTGCCAGCAAGGTGGACTATGGCTACACCTTC. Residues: CASKVDYGYTF.

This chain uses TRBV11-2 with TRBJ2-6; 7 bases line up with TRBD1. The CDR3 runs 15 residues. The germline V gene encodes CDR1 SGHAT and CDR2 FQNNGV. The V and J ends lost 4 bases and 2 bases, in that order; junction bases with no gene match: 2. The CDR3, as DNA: TGTGCCAGCAGCTCGGGACAGACTGGGGCCAACGTCCTGACTTTC. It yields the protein CASSSGQTGANVLTF.

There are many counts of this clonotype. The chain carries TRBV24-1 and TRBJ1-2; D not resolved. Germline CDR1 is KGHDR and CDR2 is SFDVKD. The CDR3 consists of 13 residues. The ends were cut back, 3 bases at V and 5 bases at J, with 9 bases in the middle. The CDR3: CATSDRQAYGYTF. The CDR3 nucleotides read TGTGCCACCAGTGATAGGCAGGCGTATGGCTACACCTTC.

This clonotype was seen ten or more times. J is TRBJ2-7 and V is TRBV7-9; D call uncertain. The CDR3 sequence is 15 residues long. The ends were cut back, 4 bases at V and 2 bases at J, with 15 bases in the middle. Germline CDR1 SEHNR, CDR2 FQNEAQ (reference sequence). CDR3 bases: TGTGCCAGCAGCTACGGTGGGATGGAGCCCTACGAGCAGTACTTC. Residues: CASSYGGMEPYEQYF.

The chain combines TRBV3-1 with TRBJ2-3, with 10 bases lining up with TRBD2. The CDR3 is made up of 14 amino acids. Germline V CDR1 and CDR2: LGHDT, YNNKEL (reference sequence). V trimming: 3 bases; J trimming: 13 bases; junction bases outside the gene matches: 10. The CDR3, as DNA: TGTGCCAGCAGCCAGGAATCGACCGGGACTAGCGAGTATTTT. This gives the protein CASSQESTGTSEYF.

In DNA form, the CDR3 reads TGTGCCAGCAGTTTGGGGAGAGGACAGGGCACTGAAGCTTTCTTT. Amino acid sequence: CASSLGRGQGTEAFF. The chain carries TRBV12-3 or TRBV12-4 and TRBJ1-1, with 8 positions matching TRBD1. The CDR3 runs to 15 residues. V was clipped by 3 bases and J by 4 bases; unmatched bases: 7.

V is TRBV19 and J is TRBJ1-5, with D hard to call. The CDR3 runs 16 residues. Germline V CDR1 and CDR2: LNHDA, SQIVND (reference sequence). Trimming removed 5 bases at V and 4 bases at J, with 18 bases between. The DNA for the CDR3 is TGTGCCAGTAGTGACGCCCCGGGGATCCGGAATCAGCCCCAGCATTTT. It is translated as CASSDAPGIRNQPQHF.

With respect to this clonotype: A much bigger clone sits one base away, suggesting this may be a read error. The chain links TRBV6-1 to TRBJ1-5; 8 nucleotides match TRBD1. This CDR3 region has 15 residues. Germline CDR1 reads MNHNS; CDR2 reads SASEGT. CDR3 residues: CASSPSRGPSQPQRF. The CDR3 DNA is TGTGCCAGCAGCCCCTCCAGGGGGCCTAGCCAGCCCCAGCGTTTT.

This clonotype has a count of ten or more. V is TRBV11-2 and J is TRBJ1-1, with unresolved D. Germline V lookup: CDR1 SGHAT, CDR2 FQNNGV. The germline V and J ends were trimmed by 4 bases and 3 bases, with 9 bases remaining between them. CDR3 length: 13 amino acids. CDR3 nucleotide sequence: TGTGCCAGCAGCTCCCCAGGTTACACTGAAGCTTTCTTT. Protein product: CASSSPGYTEAFF.

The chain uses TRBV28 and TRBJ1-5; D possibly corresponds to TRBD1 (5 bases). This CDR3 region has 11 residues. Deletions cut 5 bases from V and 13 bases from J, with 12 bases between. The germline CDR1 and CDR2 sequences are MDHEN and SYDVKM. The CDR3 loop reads CASSLIDSQHF. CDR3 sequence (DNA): TGTGCCAGCAGTCTCATAGACAGTCAGCATTTT. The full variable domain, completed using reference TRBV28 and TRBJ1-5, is DVKVTQSSRYLVKRTGEKVFLECVQDMDHENMFWYRQDPGLGLRLIYFSYDVKMKEKGDIPEGYSVSREKKERFSLILESASTNQTSMYLCASSLIDSQHFGDGTRLSIL.

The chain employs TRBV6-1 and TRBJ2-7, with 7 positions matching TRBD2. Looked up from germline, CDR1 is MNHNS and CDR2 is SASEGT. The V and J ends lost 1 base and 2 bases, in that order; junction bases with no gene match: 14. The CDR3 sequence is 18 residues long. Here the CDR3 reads CASSEEFIAGEGAYEQYF. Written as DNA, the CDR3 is TGTGCCAGCAGTGAAGAATTCATCGCGGGAGAAGGGGCCTACGAGCAGTACTTC.

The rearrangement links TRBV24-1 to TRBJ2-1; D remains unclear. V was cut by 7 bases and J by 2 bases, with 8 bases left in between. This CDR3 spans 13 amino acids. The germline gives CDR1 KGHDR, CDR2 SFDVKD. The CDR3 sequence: CATRGGTYNEQFF. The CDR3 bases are TGTGCCACCAGGGGCGGTACCTACAATGAGCAGTTCTTC.

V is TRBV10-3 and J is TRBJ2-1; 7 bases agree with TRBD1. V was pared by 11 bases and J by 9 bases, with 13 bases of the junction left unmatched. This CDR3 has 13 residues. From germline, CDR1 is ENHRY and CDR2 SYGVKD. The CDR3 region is CAVEQGLSGEQFF. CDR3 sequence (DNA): TGTGCCGTCGAACAGGGGTTGTCGGGTGAGCAGTTCTTC.

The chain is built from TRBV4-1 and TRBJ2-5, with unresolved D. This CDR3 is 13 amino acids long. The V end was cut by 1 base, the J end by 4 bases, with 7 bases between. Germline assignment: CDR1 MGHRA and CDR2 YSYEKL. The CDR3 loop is CASSQGIVETQYF. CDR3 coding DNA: TGCGCCAGCAGCCAAGGGATCGTAGAGACCCAGTACTTC.

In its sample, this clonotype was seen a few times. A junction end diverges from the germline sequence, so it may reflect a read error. The CDR3 DNA sequence: TGTGCTAGCAGCGTCGGGCTGGAGGGGAGGACAGATACGCAGTATTTT. Its protein is CASSVGLEGRTDTQYF. This chain uses TRBV7-7 with TRBJ2-3; TRBD2 is a possible D gene (6 bases). The CDR3 totals 16 residues. Germline V CDR1 and CDR2: SSHAT, FNYEAQ (reference sequence).

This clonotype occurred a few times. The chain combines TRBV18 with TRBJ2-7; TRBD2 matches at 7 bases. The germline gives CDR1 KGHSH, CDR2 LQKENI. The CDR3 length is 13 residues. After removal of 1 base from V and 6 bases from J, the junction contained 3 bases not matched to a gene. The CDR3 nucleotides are TGTGCCAGCTCACCACGGGAGGGGTTCGAGCAGTACTTC. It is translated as CASSPREGFEQYF.

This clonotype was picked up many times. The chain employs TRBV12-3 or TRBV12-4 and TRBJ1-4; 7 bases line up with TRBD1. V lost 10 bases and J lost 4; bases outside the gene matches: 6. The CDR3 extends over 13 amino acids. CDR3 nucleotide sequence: TGTGCCACCATGGACAGGAATAATGAAAAACTGTTTTTT. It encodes CATMDRNNEKLFF.

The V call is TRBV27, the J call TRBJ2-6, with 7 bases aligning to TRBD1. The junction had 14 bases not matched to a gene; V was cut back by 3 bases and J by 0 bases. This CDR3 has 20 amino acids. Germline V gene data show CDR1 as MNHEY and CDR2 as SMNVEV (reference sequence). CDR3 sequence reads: CASSFEWFATGNSGANVLTF. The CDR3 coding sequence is TGTGCCAGCAGTTTTGAATGGTTCGCGACAGGGAACTCTGGGGCCAACGTCCTGACTTTC.

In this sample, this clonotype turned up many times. The CDR3 DNA reads as TGTGCCAGCAGTTTGAAAGGGGGGAGCTCCTACGAGCAGTACTTC. It codes for CASSLKGGSSYEQYF. V and J are TRBV12-3 or TRBV12-4 and TRBJ2-7, with D perhaps given as TRBD1 or TRBD2 (6 bases each). V lost 3 bases and J 0 bases, leaving 12 bases between the germline ends. CDR3 length: 15 residues.

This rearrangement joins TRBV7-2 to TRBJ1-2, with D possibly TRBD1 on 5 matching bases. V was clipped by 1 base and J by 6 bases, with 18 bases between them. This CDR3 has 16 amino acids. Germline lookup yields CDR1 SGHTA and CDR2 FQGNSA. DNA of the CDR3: TGTGCCAGCAGCTTAGTTCAGGGAACGGGTTTCGATGGCTACACCTTC. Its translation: CASSLVQGTGFDGYTF.

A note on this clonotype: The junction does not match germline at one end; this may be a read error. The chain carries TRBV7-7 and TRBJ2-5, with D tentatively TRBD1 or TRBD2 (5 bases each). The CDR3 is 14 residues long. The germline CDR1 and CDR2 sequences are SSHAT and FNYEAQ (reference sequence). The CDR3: CASSPGVGEGTQYF. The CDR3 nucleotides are TGTGCTAGCAGCCCCGGTGTGGGGGAAGGGACCCAGTACTTC.

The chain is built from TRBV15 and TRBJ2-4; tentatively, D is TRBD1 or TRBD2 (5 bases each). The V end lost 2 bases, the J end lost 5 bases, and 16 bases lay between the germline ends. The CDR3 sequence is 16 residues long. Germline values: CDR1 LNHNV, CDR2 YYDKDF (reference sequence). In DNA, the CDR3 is TGTGCCACCAGCAGAAACCCGGGACGTAGGGAAAACATTCAGTACTTC. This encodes CATSRNPGRRENIQYF.

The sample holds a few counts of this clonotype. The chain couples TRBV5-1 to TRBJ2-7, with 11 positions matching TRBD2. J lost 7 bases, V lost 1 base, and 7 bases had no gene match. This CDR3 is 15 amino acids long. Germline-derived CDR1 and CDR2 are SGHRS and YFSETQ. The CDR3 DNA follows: TGCGCCAGCAGCTTGAGTAGCGGGAGGGCGGGTGAGCAGTACTTC. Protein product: CASSLSSGRAGEQYF.

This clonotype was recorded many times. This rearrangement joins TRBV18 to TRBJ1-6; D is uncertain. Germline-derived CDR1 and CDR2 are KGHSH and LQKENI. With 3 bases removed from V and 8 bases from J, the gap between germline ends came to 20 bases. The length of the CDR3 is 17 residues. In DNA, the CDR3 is TGTGCCAGCTCACCCCAGGTGTGGGGTTACCAAGATTCACCCCTCCACTTT. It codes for CASSPQVWGYQDSPLHF.

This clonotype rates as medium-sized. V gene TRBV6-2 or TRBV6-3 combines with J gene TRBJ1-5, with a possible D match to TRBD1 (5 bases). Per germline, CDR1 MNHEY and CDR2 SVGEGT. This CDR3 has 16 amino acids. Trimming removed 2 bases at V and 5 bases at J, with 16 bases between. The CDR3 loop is CASSYGGEVGHQPQHF. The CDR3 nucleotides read TGTGCCAGCAGTTACGGAGGGGAGGTAGGTCATCAGCCCCAGCATTTT.